This TCR beta chain was identified in a study of blood T cell repertoires in COVID-19. About the study: The cDNA or gDNA used as material had been derived from T cells, B-cell-depleted T cells, or PBMCs.

This clone came up a few times. Other DNA sequences of this sample code for an identical CDR3. Only in-frame clones appear in the TCRdb table, and some are missing; sequencing was by immunoSEQ multiplex PCR. The sample lists about 210,000 clones, roughly 82% occurring once. The CDR3 is made up of 13 amino acids. From germline, CDR1 is KGHDR and CDR2 SFDVKD. V was shortened by 10 bases and J by 0 bases, with 11 bases between the two germline ends. Specimen: peripheral blood. This receptor was taken from a woman aged 35 to 49 with acute or convalescent COVID-19. V gene TRBV24-1 combines with J gene TRBJ1-2; D remains ambiguous. CDR3 residues: CATSEGANYGYTF. For the CDR3, the DNA is TGTGCCACGTCGGAGGGCGCTAACTATGGCTACACCTTC.